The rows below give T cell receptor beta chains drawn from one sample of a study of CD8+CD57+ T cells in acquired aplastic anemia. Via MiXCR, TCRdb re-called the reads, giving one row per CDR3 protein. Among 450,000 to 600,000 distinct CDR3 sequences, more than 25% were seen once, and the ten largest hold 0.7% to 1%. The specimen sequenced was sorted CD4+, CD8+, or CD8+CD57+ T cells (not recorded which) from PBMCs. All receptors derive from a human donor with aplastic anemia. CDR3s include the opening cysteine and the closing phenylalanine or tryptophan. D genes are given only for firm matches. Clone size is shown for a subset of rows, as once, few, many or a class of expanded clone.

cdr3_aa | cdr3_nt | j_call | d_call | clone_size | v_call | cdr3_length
CASSLGVRGGNEQYF | TGTGCCAGCAGCCTGGGCGTCCGGGGCGGCAACGAGCAGTACTTC | TRBJ2-7 | - | - | TRBV5-4 | 15
CASSLRQQETQYF | TGTGCCAGCAGCTTGAGACAGCAAGAGACCCAGTACTTC | TRBJ2-5 | - | - | TRBV7-9 | 13
CSAPGTTYSPLHF | TGCAGTGCCCCCGGGACAACTTATTCACCCCTCCACTTT | TRBJ1-6 | - | many | TRBV20-1 | 13
CATSRESILTYNEQFF | TGTGCCACCAGCAGAGAGAGCATTCTGACCTACAATGAGCAGTTCTTC | TRBJ2-1 | - | - | TRBV15 | 16
CASSLRLAGVEDTQYF | TGTGCCAGCAGCTTGAGACTAGCGGGAGTGGAAGATACGCAGTATTTT | TRBJ2-3 | TRBD2 | few | TRBV5-4 | 16
CASSPYAGGPKNIQYF | TGTGCCAGTAGTCCCTACGCAGGGGGCCCCAAAAACATTCAGTACTTC | TRBJ2-4 | TRBD1 | - | TRBV19 | 16
CAGRGGDNYGYTF | TGTGCCGGACGGGGAGGTGATAACTATGGCTACACCTTC | TRBJ1-2 | - | - | TRBV30 | 13
CASSERGDNSPLHF | TGTGCCAGCAGTGAGAGGGGGGATAATTCACCCCTCCACTTT | TRBJ1-6 | - | many | TRBV2 | 14
CASTLYPPGPYNSPLHF | TGTGCCAGCACCTTATACCCTCCGGGACCATATAATTCACCCCTCCACTTT | TRBJ1-6 | - | many | TRBV11-2 | 17
CASSPNTNTGELFF | TGTGCCAGCAGCCCGAACACCAACACCGGGGAGCTGTTTTTT | TRBJ2-2 | - | - | TRBV2 | 14
CASSMGLASFNEQFF | TGTGCCAGTAGTATGGGACTAGCCTCGTTCAATGAGCAGTTCTTC | TRBJ2-1 | TRBD2 | - | TRBV19 | 15
CATRGVNTLGTDTQYF | TGTGCCACCAGGGGAGTCAATACTCTCGGCACAGATACGCAGTATTTT | TRBJ2-3 | - | - | TRBV2 | 16
CASSLVRSDTQYF | TGTGCCAGCAGCTTAGTCCGATCGGATACGCAGTATTTT | TRBJ2-3 | - | - | TRBV11-1 | 13
CAWSPKGTEAFF | TGTGCCTGGAGTCCTAAGGGCACTGAAGCTTTCTTT | TRBJ1-1 | - | few | TRBV30 | 12
CASSFMGSDNSPLHF | TGTGCCAGCAGTTTCATGGGCTCGGATAATTCACCCCTCCACTTT | TRBJ1-6 | - | many | TRBV25-1 | 15
CASSSTGVDQPQHF | TGTGCCAGCAGTTCGACAGGAGTCGATCAGCCCCAGCATTTT | TRBJ1-5 | - | many | TRBV12-3/TRBV12-4 | 14
CATSSAGPSNSPLHF | TGTGCCACCAGCAGCGCCGGTCCGTCTAATTCACCCCTCCACTTT | TRBJ1-6 | - | - | TRBV15 | 15
CATSRDASYSPLHF | TGTGCCACCAGCCGGGACGCCTCGTATTCACCCCTCCACTTT | TRBJ1-6 | - | - | TRBV24-1 | 14
CATSDGTGVFF | TGTGCCACCAGTGATGGGACAGGGGTCTTCTTC | TRBJ2-1 | TRBD1 | many | TRBV24-1 | 11
CASKGNSPLHF | TGTGCCAGCAAGGGGAATTCACCCCTCCACTTT | TRBJ1-6 | - | few | TRBV24-1 | 11
CSVAGSTDGNQPQHF | TGCAGCGTTGCGGGATCGACAGACGGCAATCAGCCCCAGCATTTT | TRBJ1-5 | - | few | TRBV29-1 | 15
CASSADSTYGYTF | TGTGCCAGCAGCGCCGACAGTACCTATGGCTACACCTTC | TRBJ1-2 | - | many | TRBV7-9 | 13
CASSPDESGEPFF | TGTGCCAGCAGCCCCGACGAGAGCGGGGAGCCGTTTTTT | TRBJ2-2 | TRBD2 | - | TRBV12-3/TRBV12-4 | 13
CSVVSGVPEAFF | TGCAGCGTTGTCTCCGGGGTCCCTGAAGCTTTCTTT | TRBJ1-1 | - | many | TRBV29-1 | 12
CASSEERADTQYF | TGTGCCAGCAGCGAAGAGCGGGCAGATACGCAGTATTTT | TRBJ2-3 | - | few | TRBV7-3 | 13
CASSLYNSGLVYEQYF | TGTGCCAGCAGCCTCTACAACTCGGGACTAGTCTACGAGCAGTACTTC | TRBJ2-7 | TRBD2 | - | TRBV7-9 | 16
CASSLEGGGNTEAFF | TGTGCCAGCAGCTTGGAAGGCGGGGGGAACACTGAAGCTTTCTTT | TRBJ1-1 | - | - | TRBV7-2 | 15
CSGRDSYGYTF | TGCAGCGGTCGGGACAGCTATGGCTACACCTTC | TRBJ1-2 | TRBD1 | - | TRBV29-1 | 11
CASSTGRATDTQYF | TGTGCCAGCAGCACCGGGCGGGCCACAGATACGCAGTATTTT | TRBJ2-3 | - | few | TRBV5-6 | 14
CSATGGASNQPQHF | TGCAGTGCGACAGGGGGCGCGAGCAATCAGCCCCAGCATTTT | TRBJ1-5 | TRBD1 | - | TRBV20-1 | 14
CASSQEAGRNTGELFF | TGCGCCAGCAGCCAGGAGGCAGGGAGGAACACCGGGGAGCTGTTTTTT | TRBJ2-2 | - | once | TRBV4-3 | 16
CASSTPDRQQYF | TGTGCCAGCAGTACCCCGGACCGCCAGCAGTACTTC | TRBJ2-7 | - | - | TRBV2 | 12
CASSFSGYEQYF | TGTGCCAGCAGTTTTTCTGGATACGAGCAGTACTTC | TRBJ2-7 | - | - | TRBV2 | 12
CSARWTNSNTGELFF | TGCAGTGCTAGATGGACGAATTCGAACACCGGGGAGCTGTTTTTT | TRBJ2-2 | - | few | TRBV20-1 | 15
CASSVPSGGLTDTQYF | TGTGCCAGCAGCGTACCTAGCGGGGGCCTCACAGATACGCAGTATTTT | TRBJ2-3 | TRBD2 | - | TRBV9 | 16
CSASPTFVLREKLFF | TGCAGTGCTAGTCCCACCTTCGTACTACGGGAAAAACTGTTTTTT | TRBJ1-4 | - | few | TRBV20-1 | 15
CASSARGELFF | TGTGCCAGCAGCGCCAGGGGGGAGCTGTTTTTT | TRBJ2-2 | - | - | TRBV7-9 | 11
CASRKQIESGQMNSPLHF | TGCGCCAGCAGAAAGCAAATCGAATCCGGACAAATGAATTCACCCCTCCACTTT | TRBJ1-6 | - | - | TRBV5-1 | 18
CASSWTGGGYEQYF | TGCGCCAGCAGTTGGACAGGGGGCGGTTACGAGCAGTACTTC | TRBJ2-7 | TRBD1 | many | TRBV5-1 | 14
CASSELGQGGYEQYF | TGTGCCAGCAGTGAACTTGGACAGGGCGGCTACGAGCAGTACTTC | TRBJ2-7 | TRBD1 | - | TRBV25-1 | 15
CASSGKGQGMNTGELFF | TGTGCCAGCAGCGGGAAGGGACAGGGAATGAACACCGGGGAGCTGTTTTTT | TRBJ2-2 | TRBD1 | - | TRBV9 | 17
CATSWGSDQETQYF | TGTGCCACCAGCTGGGGTTCGGACCAAGAGACCCAGTACTTC | TRBJ2-5 | - | many | TRBV15 | 14
CASGVSSYNEQFF | TGTGCCAGCGGGGTGAGCTCCTACAATGAGCAGTTCTTC | TRBJ2-1 | - | few | TRBV7-3 | 13
CASSPFALESGELFF | TGTGCCAGCAGCCCATTTGCCTTGGAATCCGGGGAGCTGTTTTTT | TRBJ2-2 | - | - | TRBV7-3 | 15
CAISETVGEGQYF | TGTGCCATCAGTGAAACCGTCGGGGAGGGGCAGTACTTC | TRBJ2-7 | TRBD2 | many | TRBV10-3 | 13
CASSQVTSGVDGNEQFF | TGTGCCAGCAGCCAAGTCACTAGCGGGGTGGACGGCAATGAGCAGTTCTTC | TRBJ2-1 | TRBD2 | few | TRBV4-2 | 17
CAITAGGEDGYTF | TGTGCCATCACTGCAGGGGGCGAGGATGGCTACACCTTC | TRBJ1-2 | TRBD1 | many | TRBV10-3 | 13
CAWMMDGDYEQYF | TGTGCCTGGATGATGGACGGAGACTACGAGCAGTACTTC | TRBJ2-7 | - | - | TRBV30 | 13
CASSVAGRNTEAFF | TGTGCCAGCAGCGTAGCAGGGAGGAACACTGAAGCTTTCTTT | TRBJ1-1 | - | many | TRBV9 | 14
CASQDTTDTQYF | TGTGCCAGCCAGGACACCACAGATACGCAGTATTTT | TRBJ2-3 | - | - | TRBV6-1 | 12
CSARGLAGGPGYNEQFF | TGCAGTGCTAGAGGTTTAGCGGGGGGGCCGGGGTACAATGAGCAGTTCTTC | TRBJ2-1 | TRBD2 | - | TRBV20-1 | 17
CASRDDRVDGYTIYF | TGTGCCAGCAGGGATGACAGGGTGGATGGCTACACCATATATTTT | TRBJ1-3 | TRBD1 | - | TRBV2 | 15
CASSLVATGSENTIYF | TGTGCCAGCAGCTTAGTCGCGACAGGGTCTGAAAACACCATATATTTT | TRBJ1-3 | TRBD1 | few | TRBV11-2 | 16
CASSVAPGATNEELFF | TGTGCCAGCAGCGTAGCCCCCGGGGCAACTAATGAAGAACTGTTTTTT | TRBJ1-4 | - | - | TRBV9 | 16